A single sample is the source of the 25 T cell receptor beta chains below, sequenced in a study of blood T cells in healthy people across ages. A J-beta primer mix and a sample-barcoded 5' primer were used in a second PCR of about 7 to 12 cycles. One entry per CDR3 protein, called by TCRdb with MiXCR from the 5' RACE reads. The profile covers 600,000 or so distinct CDR3 sequences, with roughly 21% appearing a single time and roughly 3.6% taken by the ten largest. The sample consisted of blood. The receptors come from a man aged 65-85 years in good health.

This clonotype came up many times. The chain is built from TRBV10-3 and TRBJ2-2; TRBD1 is a possible D gene (6 bases). The germline V and J ends were trimmed by 4 bases and 2 bases, with 11 bases remaining between them. The CDR3 runs to 15 residues. Germline loops: CDR1 ENHRY, CDR2 SYGVKD. The DNA of the CDR3 is TGTGCCATCAGTGCTCCACAGGGAAACACCGGGGAGCTGTTTTTT. Its translation is CAISAPQGNTGELFF.

This chain joins TRBV28 and TRBJ1-2, with TRBD1 as a possible D gene (6 bases). The CDR3 is made up of 14 amino acids. CDR1 is MDHEN and CDR2 is SYDVKM in the germline V gene. V was clipped by 5 bases and J by 4 bases, with 14 bases between them. DNA for the CDR3: TGTGCCAGCAGTATTACCGGGACAAGCTATGGCTACACCTTC. Translation gives CASSITGTSYGYTF.

This clonotype has at least ten counts. V and J are TRBV20-1 and TRBJ2-5; 10 positions match TRBD2. Germline V CDR1 and CDR2: DFQATT, SNEGSKA (reference sequence). The CDR3 contains 16 residues. The ends lost 4 bases at V and 5 bases at J; junction bases unmatched: 13. CDR3 loop: CSATPPASGSRETQYF. The CDR3 DNA is TGCAGTGCTACCCCCCCTGCTAGCGGGAGCCGGGAGACCCAGTACTTC.

V is TRBV12-3 or TRBV12-4 and J is TRBJ1-6; tentative D call: TRBD1 (5 bases). The germline V and J ends were trimmed by 9 bases and 7 bases, with 13 bases remaining between them. CDR3 length equals 13 residues. The CDR3 DNA reads as TGTGCCAGTCAGGGCAGGGACAATTCACCCCTCCACTTT. Protein: CASQGRDNSPLHF.

This clonotype was found a few times. The rearrangement uses TRBV6-5 and TRBJ2-1; 12 bases map to TRBD1. After removal of 7 bases from V and 8 bases from J, the junction contained 6 bases not matched to a gene. This CDR3 has 14 amino acids. CDR1 is MNHEY and CDR2 is SVGAGI in the germline V gene. CDR3 DNA sequence: TGTGCCAGCAAGTGGGACAGGGGGCGCGATGAGCAGTTCTTC. It codes for CASKWDRGRDEQFF.

The genes are TRBV5-1 and TRBJ1-4; no clear D. Trimming removed 5 bases at V and 0 bases at J, with 5 bases between. This CDR3 is 13 amino acids long. CDR1 and CDR2 (germline): SGHRS, YFSETQ. CDR3 DNA sequence: TGCGCCAGCAGAGCGTCAACTAATGAAAAACTGTTTTTT. It translates to CASRASTNEKLFF.

This chain joins TRBV7-9 and TRBJ2-5, with 9 bases matching TRBD1. The J call may not be correct, given that the DNA end is closer to TRBJ2-1. Per germline, CDR1 SEHNR and CDR2 FQNEAQ (reference sequence). The CDR3 covers 16 residues. As DNA, the CDR3 is TGTGCCAGCAGCCCTACTACAGGGGGCACCTACAATGAGCAGTTCTTC. The encoded protein is CASSPTTGGTYNEQFF.

The rearrangement uses TRBV2 and TRBJ1-5, with D uncertain. Deletions cut 9 bases from V and 0 bases from J, with 9 bases between. Looked up from germline, CDR1 is SNHLY and CDR2 is FYNNEI. The CDR3 contains 13 residues. CDR3 region: CASVQNSNQPQHF. Written as DNA, the CDR3 is TGTGCCAGTGTTCAAAATAGCAATCAGCCCCAGCATTTT. The complete variable domain, with remaining parts taken from reference TRBV2 and TRBJ1-5, reads EPEVTQTPSHQVTQMGQEVILRCVPISNHLYFYWYRQILGQKVEFLVSFYNNEISEKSEIFDDQFSVERPDGSNFTLKIRSTKLEDSAMYFCASVQNSNQPQHFGDGTRLSIL.

This clonotype occurred a few times. V is TRBV28 and J is TRBJ2-5, with 8 bases lining up with TRBD1. The germline V gene encodes CDR1 MDHEN and CDR2 SYDVKM. The CDR3 extends over 14 amino acids. J lost 6 bases, V lost 2 bases, and 5 bases had no gene match. CDR3 region: CASSLRTGRQTQYF. The CDR3 nucleotides read TGTGCCAGCAGTTTAAGGACAGGGCGACAGACCCAGTACTTC. Using reference TRBV28 and TRBJ2-5 for the parts outside the CDR3, the full variable domain is DVKVTQSSRYLVKRTGEKVFLECVQDMDHENMFWYRQDPGLGLRLIYFSYDVKMKEKGDIPEGYSVSREKKERFSLILESASTNQTSMYLCASSLRTGRQTQYFGPGTRLLVL.

The V gene is TRBV20-1, the J gene TRBJ2-7; D tentatively reads TRBD1 or TRBD2 (6 bases each). This CDR3 region has 13 residues. Germline loops: CDR1 DFQATT, CDR2 SNEGSKA (reference sequence). V was cut by 4 bases and J by 6 bases, with 16 bases left in between. The CDR3 DNA sequence: TGCAGTGCTACCCGGAGGGGGTGGGGCGAGCAGTACTTC. As protein: CSATRRGWGEQYF.

CDR3 sequence: CASSRFSGKDVNEQFF. CDR3 DNA: TGTGCCAGCAGCCGCTTTAGCGGGAAGGATGTTAATGAGCAGTTCTTC. The chain combines TRBV7-9 with TRBJ2-5, with TRBD2 matching over 8 bases. The J call is in doubt because the DNA end fits TRBJ2-1 better. From germline, CDR1 is SEHNR and CDR2 FQNEAQ (reference sequence). The CDR3 extends over 16 amino acids.

The sample holds a few counts of this clonotype. The V and J genes are TRBV6-4 and TRBJ2-5, with a tentative D call TRBD1 (5 bases). This CDR3 comprises 12 residues. Germline V gene sequence: CDR1 MRHNA, CDR2 SNTAGT. V was cut by 7 bases and J by 6 bases, with 12 bases left in between. Here the CDR3 reads CASNATEKTQYF. DNA for the CDR3: TGTGCCAGCAACGCGACAGAGAAGACCCAGTACTTC.

The chain is built from TRBV6-5 and TRBJ2-3; 9 bases agree with TRBD2. This CDR3 comprises 15 residues. Germline CDR1 is MNHEY and CDR2 is SVGAGI. The V gene end was trimmed by 5 bases and the J gene end by 0 bases; junction bases not matched to a gene: 3. The CDR3 is CASSLAGSSTDTQYF. The CDR3 nucleotides read TGTGCCAGCAGTCTAGCGGGGTCTAGCACAGATACGCAGTATTTT.

This clonotype has a handful of counts. CDR3 in amino acids: CASSFDPGTPNTEAFF. The CDR3 DNA is TGCGCCAGCAGCTTCGATCCCGGGACACCTAACACTGAAGCTTTCTTT. The chain combines TRBV5-1 with TRBJ1-1; tentative D call: TRBD1 (6 bases). Germline assignment: CDR1 SGHRS and CDR2 YFSETQ. Trimming removed 2 bases at V and 2 bases at J, with 16 bases between. The CDR3 consists of 16 residues.

This clonotype was picked up a small number of times. This rearrangement joins TRBV6-2 or TRBV6-3 to TRBJ2-7; D assignment may be TRBD1 or TRBD2 (5 bases each). This CDR3 comprises 18 residues. V lost 5 bases to trimming and J lost 0 bases, with 23 bases between them. Germline values: CDR1 MNHEY, CDR2 SVGEGT. The CDR3 region is CASSMGPRPGLGSYEQYF. The CDR3 bases are TGTGCCAGCAGTATGGGACCGCGTCCCGGATTGGGCTCCTACGAGCAGTACTTC.

Worth noting for this clonotype: Germline is not matched at one junction end, which may reflect a read error. The rearrangement links TRBV11-2 to TRBJ2-5, with 9 bases fitting TRBD1. The CDR3 covers 15 residues. Germline loops: CDR1 SGHAT, CDR2 FQNNGV. The CDR3 protein is CASSLITGGPETRYF. The CDR3 DNA is TGTGCCAGCAGCTTAATAACAGGGGGCCCGGAGACCCGGTACTTC.

The chain links TRBV10-3 to TRBJ2-7; D is unresolved. Per germline, CDR1 ENHRY and CDR2 SYGVKD. The CDR3 is 15 residues long. Trimming pared 3 bases from V and 1 base from J, leaving 13 bases between. CDR3 in DNA: TGTGCCATCAGTGAAGCTCTTTCCCATTCCTACGAGCAGTACTTC. Translating it yields CAISEALSHSYEQYF.

Ten or more counts support this clonotype. This chain joins TRBV6-1 and TRBJ2-7; TRBD1 is a possible D gene (5 bases). CDR3 length: 12 amino acids. V dropped 5 bases and J dropped 4 bases, with 9 bases sitting between them. The V gene's germline CDR1 is MNHNS and CDR2 SASEGT. The CDR3 loop is CASSLQEYEQYF. The CDR3 nucleotides read TGTGCCAGCAGTCTACAGGAGTACGAGCAGTACTTC.

This clonotype appeared a few times. The genes are TRBV29-1 and TRBJ2-3; 11 bases match TRBD2. The germline CDR1 and CDR2 sequences are SQVTM and ANQGSEA. The CDR3 is 14 amino acids. After removal of 7 bases from V and 0 bases from J, the junction contained 3 bases not matched to a gene. DNA of the CDR3: TGCAGCGGGGTAGCGGGAGGGAGCACAGATACGCAGTATTTT. Its protein is CSGVAGGSTDTQYF.

This clonotype has at least ten counts. The chain is built from TRBV9 and TRBJ2-5; 8 bases line up with TRBD2. Germline V gives CDR1 SGDLS, CDR2 YYNGEE. J was trimmed by 1 base and V by 4 bases; bases with no gene match: 6. The CDR3 contains 15 residues. CDR3 sequence: CASSIGAGGQETQYF. In DNA, the CDR3 is TGTGCCAGCAGCATCGGCGCGGGGGGCCAAGAGACCCAGTACTTC.

Comments on this clonotype: Sequence at one end of the junction differs from germline and may be a read error. V is TRBV12-5 and J is TRBJ2-5, with 10 bases matching TRBD2. This CDR3 is 15 amino acids long. The germline gives CDR1 LGHNT, CDR2 FRNRAP. CDR3 protein: CASGSLAGSYNEQLF. The CDR3 DNA follows: TGTGCTAGTGGTTCACTAGCGGGATCGTACAATGAGCAGCTCTTC.

Only a few counts were recorded for this clonotype. The J gene is TRBJ1-5, the V gene TRBV3-1, with 12 bases aligning to TRBD1. Unmatched junction bases numbered 9, after V lost 3 bases and J lost 9 bases. CDR1 is LGHDT and CDR2 is YNNKEL in the germline V gene (reference sequence). The CDR3 consists of 16 residues. Here the CDR3 reads CASSHGGTGGIPPQHF. CDR3 nucleotides: TGTGCCAGCAGCCATGGGGGGACAGGGGGCATTCCGCCCCAGCATTTT.

This clonotype was seen more than once but under ten times. This chain joins TRBV10-3 and TRBJ1-4; 8 nucleotides line up with TRBD1. Germline V gene lookup returns CDR1 ENHRY and CDR2 SYGVKD. The CDR3 is 15 residues long. With 2 bases clipped from V and 6 bases from J, the junction kept 5 bases outside the gene matches. CDR3 amino acids: CAISEGTGGYEKLFF. In nucleotides, the CDR3 is TGTGCCATCAGTGAGGGGACAGGCGGGTATGAAAAACTGTTTTTT.

The chain uses TRBV7-8 and TRBJ1-4; 10 nucleotides agree with TRBD1. The germline V gene encodes CDR1 SGHVS and CDR2 FQNEAQ. Trimming at V came to 4 bases and at J to 7 bases, leaving 9 bases not matched to a gene. CDR3 size: 16 residues. The CDR3 DNA reads as TGTGCCAGCAGCTCGACAGGGGGCGGTTCGGGTGAAAAACTGTTTTTT. Translating gives CASSSTGGGSGEKLFF.

A note on this clonotype: Compared with germline, one end of the junction differs, possibly owing to a read error. This chain joins TRBV7-7 and TRBJ2-6; possible D gene TRBD2, 5 bases. From germline, CDR1 is SSHAT and CDR2 FNYEAQ (reference sequence). The CDR3 loop spans 14 amino acids. CDR3 coding DNA: TGTGCTAGCAGCTCCGGGGCTGGGGCCAACGTCCTGACTTTC. Protein sequence: CASSSGAGANVLTF.